This T cell receptor (beta chain) was recovered during a study of cytomegalovirus exposure and HLA in healthy donors. Study findings and constraints: Clonal expansion was found to be greater in HLA-associated TCR beta chains than in equally common others in a later analysis.

Primers included in the PCR were 60 Vbeta and 13 Jbeta primers. TCRdb's table, derived via immunoSEQ multiplex PCR, lists solely in-frame clones and lacks some. The sample includes 200,000 to 250,000 clones, 80% to 85% seen only once; the top ten take less than 3%. Worth noting for this clone: Its antigen is not known.

The germline V and J ends were trimmed by 2 bases and 8 bases, with 10 bases remaining between them. Germline CDR1 reads MGHDK; CDR2 reads SYGVNS. This CDR3 comprises 14 residues. This TCR came from a woman aged 35 to 49 in good health and CMV-seronegative. V and J are TRBV25-1 and TRBJ1-6; unclear D gene. The sequenced sample consisted of PBMCs. As DNA, the CDR3 is TGTGCCAGCAGTGAACCGCAGGAACATTCACCCCTCCACTTT. Its protein is CASSEPQEHSPLHF. Looking up the rest from reference TRBV25-1 and TRBJ1-6 gives the full variable domain: EADIYQTPRYLVIGTGKKITLECSQTMGHDKMYWYQQDPGMELHLIHYSYGVNSTEKGDLSSESTVSRIRTEHFPLTLESARPSHTSQYLCASSEPQEHSPLHFGNGTRLTVT.